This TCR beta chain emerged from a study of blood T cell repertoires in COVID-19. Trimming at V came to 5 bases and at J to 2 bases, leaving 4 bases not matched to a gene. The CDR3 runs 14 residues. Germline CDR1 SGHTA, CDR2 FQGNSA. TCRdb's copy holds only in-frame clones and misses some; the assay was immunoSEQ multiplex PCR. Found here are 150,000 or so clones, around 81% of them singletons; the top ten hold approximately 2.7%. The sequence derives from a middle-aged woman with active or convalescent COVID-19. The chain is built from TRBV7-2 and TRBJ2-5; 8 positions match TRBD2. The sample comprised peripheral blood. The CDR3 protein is CASSRGGAQETQYF. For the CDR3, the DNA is TGTGCCAGCAGCCGGGGGGGGGCTCAAGAGACCCAGTACTTC.